This TCR beta chain was captured by sequencing in a study of blood T cell repertoires in COVID-19. The authors' processing: Amplified reference gene primers provided the basis for estimating nucleated cell counts. TCRdb's table, derived via immunoSEQ multiplex PCR, lists solely in-frame clones and lacks some. Clone size and the V and J calls come from that table; the DNA yielded D and trimming. The table shows about 77,000 clones, with roughly 88% occurring only once. This sequence was found in a woman of 80 years or more with acute or convalescent COVID-19. The sequenced material came from peripheral blood.

CDR3 protein: CASSRWEETYEQYF. The CDR3 nucleotides read TGTGCCAGCAGTCGGTGGGAGGAAACCTACGAGCAGTACTTC. This rearrangement joins TRBV6-1 to TRBJ2-7; tentative D call: TRBD2 (6 bases). In germline, CDR1 is MNHNS, CDR2 SASEGT. V lost 5 bases to trimming and J lost 2 bases, with 13 bases between them. This CDR3 has 14 residues.